The clone carrying this TCR beta chain appeared a single time. This specimen comes from a study of blood T cell repertoires in COVID-19. Study-level information: Samples representing acute and convalescent COVID-19 were sourced from the United States, Italy and Spain.

Germline assignment: CDR1 GTSNPN and CDR2 SVGIG (reference sequence). V lost 1 base to trimming and J lost 7 bases, with 16 bases between them. This CDR3 is 15 amino acids long. Under the authors' procedure: Researchers report that nucleated cell counts were estimated from reference gene primer amplification. The data were produced by immunoSEQ multiplex PCR, yet TCRdb's version contains in-frame clones alone and is incomplete. The V and J calls and clone size were taken over from that table, and D and trimming were inferred from the DNA. The sample shows some 300,000 clones, more than 75% of them seen only once.

This clonotype was sampled from a man in his 70s with acute or convalescent COVID-19. The source material was peripheral blood. This sequence joins TRBV30 and TRBJ1-4; no clear D. DNA of the CDR3: TGTGCCTGGAGTGGAGCCCGCCAATCGGGTGAAAAACTGTTTTTT. Amino acids: CAWSGARQSGEKLFF.